The TCR beta chain under discussion was sequenced for a study of technical replicates of blood from several donors. The CDR3 consists of 16 residues. The ends were cut back, 1 base at V and 10 bases at J, with 19 bases in the middle. Germline-derived CDR1 and CDR2 are SGHVS and FQNEAQ. TCRdb's table, derived via immunoSEQ multiplex PCR, lists solely in-frame clones and lacks some. The sample carries 65,000 to 80,000 clones, over 95% recorded once. This sequence was found in a human donor in good health. Sequencing was carried out using T cells isolated from PBMCs. The J gene is TRBJ1-4, the V gene TRBV7-8; TRBD1 might be the D (5 bases). This CDR3 reads CASSLDPAWGQIKLFF. The CDR3 DNA follows: TGTGCCAGCAGCTTAGACCCGGCCTGGGGCCAAATAAAACTGTTTTTT.